A single sample is the source of the 12 T cell receptor beta chains below, sequenced in a study of technical replicates of blood from a few donors. Here immunoSEQ multiplex PCR was the method, and the copy in TCRdb shows in-frame clones only, minus some. The data show about 80,000 clones, roughly 96% seen once. The sequenced material came from T cells isolated from PBMCs. These receptor sequences come from a human donor in good health.

The J gene is TRBJ1-5, the V gene TRBV6-6; TRBD1 matches 9 bases. This CDR3 has 15 amino acids. V gave up 6 bases and J gave up 3 bases; unmatched junction bases: 6. The germline gives CDR1 MNHNY, CDR2 SVGAGI (reference sequence). CDR3 sequence reads: CASRRTGDFNQPQHF. In DNA, the CDR3 is TGTGCCAGCAGGAGGACAGGGGACTTCAATCAGCCCCAGCATTTT.

The J gene is TRBJ2-5, the V gene TRBV6-1; 7 nucleotides agree with TRBD2. Germline CDR1 reads MNHNS; CDR2 reads SASEGT. The CDR3 is 14 amino acids. V was clipped by 8 bases and J by 5 bases; unmatched bases: 11. For the CDR3, the DNA is TGTGCCAGCGACGAGGGCCGGGAGGCGGAGACCCAGTACTTC. It codes for CASDEGREAETQYF.

The rearrangement joins TRBV6-5 to TRBJ1-1; D unclear. This CDR3 spans 14 amino acids. Germline CDR1 reads MNHEY; CDR2 reads SVGAGI. Trimming shortened V by 2 bases and J by 1 base, and 8 bases separated the two germline ends. The CDR3 loop is CASSYAISNTEAFF. CDR3 nucleotides: TGTGCCAGCAGTTACGCGATATCGAACACTGAAGCTTTCTTT.

The chain joins TRBV4-3 to TRBJ2-7, with D perhaps TRBD2 (5 bases). V lost 0 bases, J lost 3 bases, and 15 bases lay in between. This CDR3 contains 16 residues. Germline V gene lookup returns CDR1 LGHNA and CDR2 YSLEER. CDR3 residues: CASSQERGSESYEQYF. In nucleotides, the CDR3 is TGCGCCAGCAGCCAAGAACGAGGGAGCGAGAGCTACGAGCAGTACTTC.

The chain is built from TRBV6-5 and TRBJ1-4; 8 nucleotides line up with TRBD1. The V gene's germline CDR1 is MNHEY and CDR2 SVGAGI. The CDR3 consists of 14 residues. With V trimmed by 6 bases and J by 5 bases, 5 bases remained unmatched. In DNA form, the CDR3 reads TGTGCCAGCAGCTATGACAGGGGCAATGAAAAACTGTTTTTT. Translation gives CASSYDRGNEKLFF.

V usage is TRBV6-6 and J usage is TRBJ2-7; the D gene is possibly TRBD1 (6 bases). This CDR3 has 13 amino acids. Trimming removed 6 bases from V and 7 bases from J, with 16 bases in between. Germline values: CDR1 MNHNY, CDR2 SVGAGI (reference sequence). CDR3 loop: CASSRNSGEEQYF. The CDR3 DNA follows: TGTGCCAGCAGCCGAAACTCAGGGGAAGAGCAGTACTTC.

The CDR3 DNA follows: TGTGCCACCGAGCCCTCCGTTAGTGGTACGCAGTATTTT. This sequence encodes CATEPSVSGTQYF. The genes are TRBV2 and TRBJ2-3; D is unresolved. With 10 bases removed from V and 8 bases from J, the gap between germline ends came to 19 bases. The CDR3 extends over 13 amino acids. Germline values: CDR1 SNHLY, CDR2 FYNNEI.

The chain is built from TRBV29-1 and TRBJ2-3; TRBD2 aligns across 14 bases. From germline, CDR1 is SQVTM and CDR2 ANQGSEA. J was trimmed by 4 bases and V by 8 bases; bases with no gene match: 14. The CDR3 is 17 amino acids. The CDR3 sequence: CSITGTSGSMAADTQYF. CDR3 nucleotides: TGCAGCATCACCGGGACTAGCGGGAGTATGGCGGCAGATACGCAGTATTTT.

The chain links TRBV28 to TRBJ1-1, with 7 bases that match TRBD1. This CDR3 is 14 amino acids long. Germline CDR1 reads MDHEN; CDR2 reads SYDVKM. V lost 6 bases and J lost 1; bases outside the gene matches: 5. CDR3 nucleotides: TGTGCCAGCAGCTGGGGACAGACGAACACTGAAGCTTTCTTT. Protein sequence: CASSWGQTNTEAFF.

This clone came up once. V is TRBV6-4 and J is TRBJ1-2; 7 bases match TRBD1. The germline V gene has CDR1 MRHNA and CDR2 SNTAGT. V trimming: 3 bases; J trimming: 5 bases; junction bases outside the gene matches: 6. The CDR3 runs 14 residues. The DNA for the CDR3 is TGTGCCAGCAGTGAGGCAGGGGGAAAATATGGCTACACCTTC. It specifies CASSEAGGKYGYTF.

The chain links TRBV18 to TRBJ2-5; 7 bases are shared with TRBD2. The CDR3 sequence is 14 residues long. With 6 bases clipped from V and 5 bases from J, the junction kept 9 bases outside the gene matches. CDR1 is KGHSH and CDR2 is LQKENI in the germline V gene. Here the CDR3 DNA reads TGTGCCAGCTCGGACGGCGGGAGTCGTGAGACCCAGTACTTC. It is translated as CASSDGGSRETQYF.

The V gene is TRBV29-1, the J gene TRBJ2-7, with 7 bases that match TRBD2. Germline V gives CDR1 SQVTM, CDR2 ANQGSEA. The V gene end was trimmed by 0 bases and the J gene end by 2 bases; junction bases not matched to a gene: 7. The CDR3 is 15 residues long. CDR3 DNA: TGCAGCGTTGAAGATCGCGGGAGTCGGGCCTACGAGCAGTACTTC. The encoded protein is CSVEDRGSRAYEQYF.